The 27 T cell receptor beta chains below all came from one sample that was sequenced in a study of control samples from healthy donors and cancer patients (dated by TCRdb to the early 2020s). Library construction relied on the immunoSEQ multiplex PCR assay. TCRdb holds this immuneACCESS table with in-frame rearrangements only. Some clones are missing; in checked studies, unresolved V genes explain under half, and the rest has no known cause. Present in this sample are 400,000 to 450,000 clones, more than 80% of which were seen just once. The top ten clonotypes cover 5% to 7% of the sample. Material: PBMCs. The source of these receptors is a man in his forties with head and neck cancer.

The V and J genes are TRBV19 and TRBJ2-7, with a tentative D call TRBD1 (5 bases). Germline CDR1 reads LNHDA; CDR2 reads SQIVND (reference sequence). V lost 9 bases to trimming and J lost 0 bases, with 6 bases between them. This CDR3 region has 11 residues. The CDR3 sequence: CASQGSYEQYF. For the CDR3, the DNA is TGTGCCAGCCAGGGCTCCTACGAGCAGTACTTC.

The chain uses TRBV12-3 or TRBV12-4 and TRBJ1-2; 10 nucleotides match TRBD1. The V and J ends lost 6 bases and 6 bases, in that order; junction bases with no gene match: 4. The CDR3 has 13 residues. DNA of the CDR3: TGTGCCAGCAGACGACAGGGGGCGAATGGCTACACCTTC. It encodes CASRRQGANGYTF.

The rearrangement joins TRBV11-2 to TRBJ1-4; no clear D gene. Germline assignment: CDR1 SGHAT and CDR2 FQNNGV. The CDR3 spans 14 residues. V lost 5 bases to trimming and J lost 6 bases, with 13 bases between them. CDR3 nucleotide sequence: TGTGCCAGCAGCCCCTCGACGGGCGATGAAAAACTGTTTTTT. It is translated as CASSPSTGDEKLFF. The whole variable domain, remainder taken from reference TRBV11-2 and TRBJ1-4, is EAGVAQSPRYKIIEKRQSVAFWCNPISGHATLYWYQQILGQGPKLLIQFQNNGVVDDSQLPKDRFSAERLKGVDSTLKIQPAKLEDSAVYLCASSPSTGDEKLFFGSGTQLSVL.

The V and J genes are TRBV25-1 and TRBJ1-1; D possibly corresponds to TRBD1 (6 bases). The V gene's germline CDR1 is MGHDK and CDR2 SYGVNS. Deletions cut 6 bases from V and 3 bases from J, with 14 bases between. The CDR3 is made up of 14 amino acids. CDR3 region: CASSASTGHTEAFF. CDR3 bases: TGTGCCAGCAGCGCCAGCACAGGGCACACTGAAGCTTTCTTT.

This CDR3 is CASRSITGLAGREVFTDTQYF. The CDR3 DNA reads TGTGCCAGCCGTTCGATTACGGGACTAGCGGGGAGGGAGGTTTTCACAGATACGCAGTATTTT. The chain is built from TRBV28 and TRBJ2-3, with 13 positions matching TRBD2. Unmatched junction bases numbered 22, after V lost 8 bases and J lost 2 bases. This CDR3 comprises 21 residues. CDR1 and CDR2 (germline): MDHEN, SYDVKM.

The CDR3 protein is CASSLRTSGRKAGELFF. The DNA for the CDR3 is TGTGCCAGCAGCCTCCGGACTAGCGGGAGGAAAGCCGGGGAGCTGTTTTTT. The rearrangement joins TRBV3-1 (or the pseudogene TRBV3-2) to TRBJ2-2; 14 bases match TRBD2. V lost 4 bases, J lost 6 bases, and 7 bases stayed unmatched. Looked up from germline, CDR1 is LGHDT and CDR2 is YNNKEL (reference sequence). The CDR3 is 17 amino acids.

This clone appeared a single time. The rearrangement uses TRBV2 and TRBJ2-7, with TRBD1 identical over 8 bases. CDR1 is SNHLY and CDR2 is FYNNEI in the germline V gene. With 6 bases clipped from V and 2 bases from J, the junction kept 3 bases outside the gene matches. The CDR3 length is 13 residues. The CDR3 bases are TGTGCCAGCAGCCGACAGGGGCCCTACGAGCAGTACTTC. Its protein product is CASSRQGPYEQYF.

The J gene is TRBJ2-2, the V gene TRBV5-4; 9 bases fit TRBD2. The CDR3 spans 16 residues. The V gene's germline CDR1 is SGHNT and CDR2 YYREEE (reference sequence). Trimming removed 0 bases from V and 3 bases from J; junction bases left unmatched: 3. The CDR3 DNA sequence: TGTGCCAGCAGCTTGGATCCTAGCGGGGACACCGGGGAGCTGTTTTTT. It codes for CASSLDPSGDTGELFF.

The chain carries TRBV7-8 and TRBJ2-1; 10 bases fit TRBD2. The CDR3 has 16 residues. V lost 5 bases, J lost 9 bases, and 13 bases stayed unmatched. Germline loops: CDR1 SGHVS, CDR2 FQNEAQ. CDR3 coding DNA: TGTGCCAGCAGCCTCCGTCTAGCGGGGGCTCCGGTTGAGCAGTTCTTC. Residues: CASSLRLAGAPVEQFF. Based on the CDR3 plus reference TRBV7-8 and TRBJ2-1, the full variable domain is GAGVSQSPRYKVAKRGQDVALRCDPISGHVSLFWYQQALGQGPEFLTYFQNEAQLDKSGLPSDRFFAERPEGSVSTLKIQRTQQEDSAVYLCASSLRLAGAPVEQFFGPGTRLTVL.

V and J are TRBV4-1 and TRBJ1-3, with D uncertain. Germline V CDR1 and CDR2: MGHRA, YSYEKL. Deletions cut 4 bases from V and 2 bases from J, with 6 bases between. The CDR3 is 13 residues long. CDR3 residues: CASSPLAGNTIYF. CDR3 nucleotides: TGCGCCAGCAGCCCCCTTGCTGGAAACACCATATATTTT.

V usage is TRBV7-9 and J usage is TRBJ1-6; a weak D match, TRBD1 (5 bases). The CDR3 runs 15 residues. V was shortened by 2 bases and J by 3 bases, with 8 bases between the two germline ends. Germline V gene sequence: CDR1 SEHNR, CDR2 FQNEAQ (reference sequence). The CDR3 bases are TGTGCCAGCAGCTTAAGGGGCGTCTATAATTCACCCCTCCACTTT. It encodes CASSLRGVYNSPLHF.

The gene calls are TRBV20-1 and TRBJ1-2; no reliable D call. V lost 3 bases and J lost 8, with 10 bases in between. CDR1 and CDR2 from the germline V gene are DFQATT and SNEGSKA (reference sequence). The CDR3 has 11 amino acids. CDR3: CSASHRGGYTF. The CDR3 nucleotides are TGCAGTGCTAGTCACCGTGGAGGCTACACCTTC.

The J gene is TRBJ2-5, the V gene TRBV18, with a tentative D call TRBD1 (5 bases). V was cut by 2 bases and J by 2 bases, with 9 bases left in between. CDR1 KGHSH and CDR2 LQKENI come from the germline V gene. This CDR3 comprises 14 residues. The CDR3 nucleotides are TGTGCCAGCTCACCATTAGGGGCACAAGAGACCCAGTACTTC. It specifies CASSPLGAQETQYF.

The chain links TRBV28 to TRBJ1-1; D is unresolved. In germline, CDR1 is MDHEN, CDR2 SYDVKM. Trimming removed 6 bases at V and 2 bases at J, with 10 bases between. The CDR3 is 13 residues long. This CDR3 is CASRTGFNTEAFF. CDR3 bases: TGTGCCAGCAGGACCGGGTTCAACACTGAAGCTTTCTTT.

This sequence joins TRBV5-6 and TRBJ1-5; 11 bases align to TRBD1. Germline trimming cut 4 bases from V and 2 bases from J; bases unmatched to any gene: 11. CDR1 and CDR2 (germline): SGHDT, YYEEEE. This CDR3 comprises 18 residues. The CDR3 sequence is CASSLRTGGGGGNQPQHF. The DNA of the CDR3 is TGTGCCAGCAGCCTTCGGACAGGGGGCGGCGGGGGCAATCAGCCCCAGCATTTT.

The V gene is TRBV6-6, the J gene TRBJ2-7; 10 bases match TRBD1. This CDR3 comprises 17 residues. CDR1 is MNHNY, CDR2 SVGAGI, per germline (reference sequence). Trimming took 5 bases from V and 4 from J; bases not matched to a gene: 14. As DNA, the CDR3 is TGTGCCAGCAGTCACCGACCACCGGGACAGGGGTGGTACGAGCAGTACTTC. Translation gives CASSHRPPGQGWYEQYF.

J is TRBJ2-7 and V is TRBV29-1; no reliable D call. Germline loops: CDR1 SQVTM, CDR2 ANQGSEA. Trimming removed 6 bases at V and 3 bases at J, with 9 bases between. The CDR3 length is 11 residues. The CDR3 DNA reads TGCAGCGTCGGTAGTGTCTACGAGCAGTACTTC. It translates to CSVGSVYEQYF.

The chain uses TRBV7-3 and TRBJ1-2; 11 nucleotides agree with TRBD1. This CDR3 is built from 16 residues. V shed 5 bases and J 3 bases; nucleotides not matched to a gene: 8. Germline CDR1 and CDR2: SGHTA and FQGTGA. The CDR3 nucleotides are TGTGCCAGCAGCCAGGACGGGGACAGGGGGTACTATGGCTACACCTTC. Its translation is CASSQDGDRGYYGYTF.

DNA of the CDR3: TGTGCCAGCAACTTTATAGGATCCAAAAACACCGGGGAGCTGTTTTTT. It codes for CASNFIGSKNTGELFF. The genes are TRBV27 and TRBJ2-2, with unresolved D. This CDR3 comprises 16 residues. Deletions cut 7 bases from V and 2 bases from J, with 17 bases between. The V gene's germline CDR1 is MNHEY and CDR2 SMNVEV (reference sequence).

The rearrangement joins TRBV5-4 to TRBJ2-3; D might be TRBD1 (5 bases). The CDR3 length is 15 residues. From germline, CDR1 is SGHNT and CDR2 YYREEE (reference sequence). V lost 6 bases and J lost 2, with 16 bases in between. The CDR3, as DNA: TGTGCCAGCACCGTAGGAAGGGGCTTCACAGATACGCAGTATTTT. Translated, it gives CASTVGRGFTDTQYF.

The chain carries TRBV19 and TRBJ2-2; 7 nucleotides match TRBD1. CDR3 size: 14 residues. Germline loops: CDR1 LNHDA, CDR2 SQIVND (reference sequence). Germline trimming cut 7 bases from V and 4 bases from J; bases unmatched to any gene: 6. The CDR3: CASIGTAGTGELFF. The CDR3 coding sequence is TGTGCCAGTATAGGGACAGCCGGCACCGGGGAGCTGTTTTTT.

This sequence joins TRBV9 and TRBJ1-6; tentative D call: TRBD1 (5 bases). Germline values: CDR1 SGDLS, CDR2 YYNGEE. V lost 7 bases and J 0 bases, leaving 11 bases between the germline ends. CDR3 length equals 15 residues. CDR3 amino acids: CASGPGASYNSPLHF. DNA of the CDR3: TGTGCCAGCGGCCCCGGGGCCTCCTATAATTCACCCCTCCACTTT.

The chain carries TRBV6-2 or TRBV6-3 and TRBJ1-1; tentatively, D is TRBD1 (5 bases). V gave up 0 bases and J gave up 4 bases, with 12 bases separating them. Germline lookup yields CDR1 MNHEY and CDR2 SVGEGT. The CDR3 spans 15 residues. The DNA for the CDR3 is TGTGCCAGCAGTTACTCTGGTGGGGGTGGCACTGAAGCTTTCTTT. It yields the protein CASSYSGGGGTEAFF.

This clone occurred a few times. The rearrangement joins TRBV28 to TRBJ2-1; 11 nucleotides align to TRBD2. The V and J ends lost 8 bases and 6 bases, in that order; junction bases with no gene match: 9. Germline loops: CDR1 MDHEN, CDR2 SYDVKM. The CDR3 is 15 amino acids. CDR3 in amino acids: CASSLAGGPRNEQFF. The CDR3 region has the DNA TGTGCCAGCTCCCTAGCGGGAGGACCGCGCAATGAGCAGTTCTTC.

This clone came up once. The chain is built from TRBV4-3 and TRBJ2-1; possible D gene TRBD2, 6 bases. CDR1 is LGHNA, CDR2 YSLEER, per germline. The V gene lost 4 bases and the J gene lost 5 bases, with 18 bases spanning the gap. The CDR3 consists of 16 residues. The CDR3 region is CASSRGTGRRDNEQFF. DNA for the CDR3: TGCGCCAGCAGCCGAGGGACTGGGAGACGGGACAATGAGCAGTTCTTC.

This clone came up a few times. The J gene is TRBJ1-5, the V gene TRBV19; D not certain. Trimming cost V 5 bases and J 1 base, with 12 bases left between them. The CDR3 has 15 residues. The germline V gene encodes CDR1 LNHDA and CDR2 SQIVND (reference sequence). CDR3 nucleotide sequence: TGTGCCAGTAGTGTTCCCCTGTTGAGCAATCAGCCCCAGCATTTT. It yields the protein CASSVPLLSNQPQHF.

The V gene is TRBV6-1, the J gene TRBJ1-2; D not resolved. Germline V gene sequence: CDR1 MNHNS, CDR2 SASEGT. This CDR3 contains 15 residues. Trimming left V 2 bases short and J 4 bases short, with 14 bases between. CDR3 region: CASSEQQPTIYGYTF. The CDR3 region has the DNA TGTGCCAGCAGTGAACAACAGCCCACGATCTATGGCTACACCTTC.